These 30 T cell receptor beta chains share one sample of origin, sequenced in a study of blood T cell repertoires in COVID-19. Here immunoSEQ multiplex PCR was the method, and the copy in TCRdb shows in-frame clones only, minus some. This table has about 150,000 clones, 75% to 90% appearing once. The sequenced sample consisted of peripheral blood. The origin of the receptors is a woman aged 60-70 years with active or convalescent COVID-19.

This chain uses TRBV7-2 with TRBJ2-5; D is ambiguous. CDR1 is SGHTA, CDR2 FQGNSA, per germline. The length of the CDR3 is 12 residues. Trimming cost V 5 bases and J 4 bases, with 8 bases left between them. This CDR3 reads CASSPLRETQYF. The CDR3 DNA follows: TGTGCCAGCAGCCCCCTACGAGAGACCCAGTACTTC. Looking up the rest from reference TRBV7-2 and TRBJ2-5 gives the full variable domain: GAGVSQSPSNKVTEKGKDVELRCDPISGHTALYWYRQSLGQGLEFLIYFQGNSAPDKSGLPSDRFSAERTGGSVSTLTIQRTQQEDSAVYLCASSPLRETQYFGPGTRLLVL.

The chain has TRBV6-2 or TRBV6-3 and TRBJ1-2, with D perhaps matching TRBD1 (6 bases). Germline CDR1 is MNHEY and CDR2 is SVGEGT. The length of the CDR3 is 12 residues. V lost 5 bases to trimming and J lost 7 bases, with 11 bases between them. CDR3 DNA: TGTGCCAGCAGTACTTGGACAGTTGGCTACACCTTC. The encoded protein is CASSTWTVGYTF.

CDR3 residues: CASSQDFLLPGPGNTIYF. The CDR3 DNA is TGCGCCAGCAGCCAAGATTTTCTACTTCCAGGGCCAGGAAACACCATATATTTT. V is TRBV4-3 and J is TRBJ1-3; D might be TRBD1 (5 bases). CDR1 and CDR2 (germline): LGHNA, YSLEER. Between the trimmed V and J ends, which lost 0 bases and 4 bases, there was a span of 19 bases. This CDR3 has 18 amino acids.

Of note for this clone: This sample also contains other DNA sequences that code for the same CDR3. This sequence joins TRBV18 and TRBJ1-1; the D is unclear. CDR3 size: 13 residues. V was clipped by 3 bases and J by 4 bases, with 9 bases between them. Germline V gene lookup returns CDR1 KGHSH and CDR2 LQKENI. The CDR3, as DNA: TGTGCCAGCTCACCGGCGGGAGGCACTGAAGCTTTCTTT. Its translation is CASSPAGGTEAFF.

The chain links TRBV5-4 to TRBJ2-7; tentative D call: TRBD1 (5 bases). This CDR3 is 12 amino acids long. CDR1 and CDR2 from the germline V gene are SGHNT and YYREEE (reference sequence). Trimming stripped 4 bases from V and 6 bases from J, with 11 bases between. The CDR3 here is CASSTSGFEQYF. DNA of the CDR3: TGTGCCAGCAGCACATCAGGGTTCGAGCAGTACTTC.

The chain links TRBV18 to TRBJ2-6; 11 positions match TRBD1. This CDR3 region has 17 residues. The germline V gene encodes CDR1 KGHSH and CDR2 LQKENI. V lost 3 bases and J lost 3; bases outside the gene matches: 4. The CDR3 DNA follows: TGTGCCAGCTCACCGGGGACAGGGGGGCTTGGGGCCAACGTCCTGACTTTC. The encoded protein is CASSPGTGGLGANVLTF.

The chain uses TRBV4-1 and TRBJ2-7; D unresolved. Germline CDR1 and CDR2: MGHRA and YSYEKL. There are 12 residues in the CDR3. Trimming took off 2 bases at V and 2 bases at J, with 4 bases between the two ends. The DNA for the CDR3 is TGCGCCAGCAGCCAACCAACCTACGAGCAGTACTTC. This gives the protein CASSQPTYEQYF.

In its sample, this clone was seen a few times. The CDR3 is CASSQQRRDTEAFF. CDR3 in DNA: TGCGCCAGCAGCCAGCAGCGTCGCGACACTGAAGCTTTCTTT. V gene TRBV4-1 combines with J gene TRBJ1-1; D is unresolved. Germline V gene sequence: CDR1 MGHRA, CDR2 YSYEKL. V was pared by 3 bases and J by 3 bases, with 11 bases between. CDR3 size: 14 residues.

This chain links TRBV19 with TRBJ1-2; 12 bases line up with TRBD1. J lost 4 bases, V lost 4 bases, and 13 bases had no gene match. The CDR3 has 18 amino acids. Germline V CDR1 and CDR2: LNHDA, SQIVND (reference sequence). The CDR3 here is CASSTRFGTGGAGYGYTF. The CDR3 DNA reads as TGTGCCAGTAGTACGCGCTTCGGGACAGGGGGCGCCGGCTATGGCTACACCTTC.

The gene calls are TRBV7-8 and TRBJ1-2, with D tentatively TRBD1 (5 bases). This CDR3 region has 15 residues. Germline CDR1 is SGHVS and CDR2 is FQNEAQ. V gave up 5 bases and J gave up 4 bases, with 17 bases separating them. CDR3 nucleotides: TGTGCCAGCAGCCGAGGGGTCCAGGGTAGCTATGGCTACACCTTC. This codes for CASSRGVQGSYGYTF.

The rearrangement uses TRBV12-3 or TRBV12-4 and TRBJ1-5; no clear D gene. With 3 bases removed from V and 7 bases from J, the gap between germline ends came to 7 bases. The CDR3 is 12 amino acids. The CDR3 region is CASSFFPQPQHF. The CDR3 DNA is TGTGCCAGCAGTTTCTTCCCCCAGCCCCAGCATTTT.

This clone has only one observation. The genes are TRBV2 and TRBJ1-5; 7 positions agree with TRBD1. This CDR3 comprises 13 residues. With V trimmed by 6 bases and J by 3 bases, 2 bases remained unmatched. CDR1 and CDR2 (germline): SNHLY, FYNNEI. CDR3 residues: CASSGTANQPQHF. The DNA for the CDR3 is TGTGCCAGCAGCGGGACAGCCAATCAGCCCCAGCATTTT.

The genes are TRBV4-1 and TRBJ1-1, with 7 bases matching TRBD1. The germline V gene encodes CDR1 MGHRA and CDR2 YSYEKL. Trimming cost V 2 bases and J 0 bases; bases outside gene matches: 3. This CDR3 is 15 amino acids long. The CDR3, as DNA: TGCGCCAGCAGCCAACCCGACAGGGTGAACACTGAAGCTTTCTTT. Its protein is CASSQPDRVNTEAFF.

The chain is built from TRBV6-5 and TRBJ1-2, with 7 nucleotides matching TRBD1. Looked up from germline, CDR1 is MNHEY and CDR2 is SVGAGI. CDR3 length: 12 residues. J gave up 3 bases and V 8 bases, and 3 bases lay outside the gene matches. The CDR3 loop reads CASQGQYYGYTF. DNA for the CDR3: TGTGCCAGCCAGGGACAGTACTATGGCTACACCTTC.

This clone appeared once. This rearrangement joins TRBV5-1 to TRBJ2-7; 7 positions match TRBD1. Germline CDR1 reads SGHRS; CDR2 reads YFSETQ. CDR3 length: 13 amino acids. The V and J ends lost 5 bases and 5 bases, in that order; junction bases with no gene match: 7. CDR3 coding DNA: TGCGCCAGCAGGAGACAGGGATCGGACGAGCAGTACTTC. Amino acids: CASRRQGSDEQYF.

The gene calls are TRBV7-2 and TRBJ2-1; 8 positions match TRBD2. CDR3 length: 15 residues. V lost 3 bases and J lost 8; bases outside the gene matches: 9. Germline loops: CDR1 SGHTA, CDR2 FQGNSA. CDR3 in amino acids: CASSFRPGGPDEQFF. The CDR3 DNA is TGTGCCAGCAGCTTTAGACCGGGGGGGCCGGATGAGCAGTTCTTC.

The rearrangement links TRBV7-9 to TRBJ2-1, with TRBD2 as a possible D gene (5 bases). The CDR3 has 16 residues. Between the trimmed V and J ends, which lost 1 base and 8 bases, there was a span of 18 bases. From germline, CDR1 is SEHNR and CDR2 FQNEAQ (reference sequence). DNA for the CDR3: TGTGCCAGCAGCTTAGTTTCCCTCCCGGGGTCCGATGAGCAGTTCTTC. Residues: CASSLVSLPGSDEQFF.

The chain uses TRBV6-4 and TRBJ2-2, with 7 positions matching TRBD1. The V gene's germline CDR1 is MRHNA and CDR2 SNTAGT. Unmatched junction bases numbered 4, after V lost 6 bases and J lost 0 bases. There are 15 residues in the CDR3. The CDR3 is CASRRDSSNTGELFF. For the CDR3, the DNA is TGTGCCAGCAGACGGGACAGCTCGAACACCGGGGAGCTGTTTTTT.

The gene calls are TRBV19 and TRBJ1-2, with 7 bases that match TRBD1. The CDR3 consists of 14 residues. Losses at the gene ends were 4 bases for V and 6 bases for J; bases not matched to a gene: 8. Per germline, CDR1 LNHDA and CDR2 SQIVND (reference sequence). The CDR3 region is CASSTDRERDGYTF. CDR3 in DNA: TGTGCCAGTAGTACCGACAGGGAACGGGATGGCTACACCTTC.

The CDR3 here is CASSPPLGLGANVLTF. In nucleotides, the CDR3 is TGTGCCAGCAGCCCTCCCCTGGGCCTCGGAGCCAACGTCCTGACTTTC. V gene TRBV7-9 combines with J gene TRBJ2-6; D uncertain. CDR1 and CDR2 (germline): SEHNR, FQNEAQ (reference sequence). The CDR3 extends over 16 amino acids. V lost 5 bases, J lost 7 bases, and 18 bases lay in between. The variable domain in full, with the rest retrieved from reference TRBV7-9 and TRBJ2-6, is DTGVSQNPRHKITKRGQNVTFRCDPISEHNRLYWYRQTLGQGPEFLTYFQNEAQLEKSRLLSDRFSAERPKGSFSTLEIQRTEQGDSAMYLCASSPPLGLGANVLTFGAGSRLTVL.

The rearrangement uses TRBV7-2 and TRBJ1-2; 10 bases are a match to TRBD1. The germline V gene encodes CDR1 SGHTA and CDR2 FQGNSA. The CDR3 totals 16 residues. Trimming at V came to 0 bases and at J to 4 bases, leaving 5 bases not matched to a gene. Here the CDR3 reads CASSLAGTGALYGYTF. The CDR3 coding sequence is TGTGCCAGCAGCTTAGCAGGGACAGGGGCCCTCTATGGCTACACCTTC.

This clone was recorded a few times. Other nucleotide sequences from this sample produce the same CDR3. The J gene is TRBJ1-1, the V gene TRBV4-3, with D maybe TRBD1 (5 bases). Per the germline V gene, CDR1 is LGHNA and CDR2 is YSLEER. This CDR3 spans 15 amino acids. The ends were cut back, 1 base at V and 0 bases at J, with 9 bases in the middle. CDR3 in DNA: TGCGCCAGCAGCCAAGGGCGGGGCGTGAACACTGAAGCTTTCTTT. It specifies CASSQGRGVNTEAFF.

This clone has only one observation. The DNA of the CDR3 is TGCGCCAGCAGCCCACAATCTGGAAACACCATATATTTT. Residues: CASSPQSGNTIYF. The rearrangement links TRBV4-3 to TRBJ1-3; D uncertain. The CDR3 is 13 residues long. V lost 4 bases and J 1 base, leaving 5 bases between the germline ends. Germline V CDR1 and CDR2: LGHNA, YSLEER.

The chain uses TRBV12-3 or TRBV12-4 and TRBJ1-1; D unclear. The CDR3 sequence is 12 residues long. The germline V and J ends were trimmed by 0 bases and 5 bases, with 4 bases remaining between them. The CDR3 nucleotides read TGTGCCAGCAGTTTAGCCAGAACTGAAGCTTTCTTT. It codes for CASSLARTEAFF.

This clone was seen more than once but under ten times. The V and J genes are TRBV27 and TRBJ2-1; maybe TRBD2 (5 bases). The CDR3 extends over 14 amino acids. Germline-derived CDR1 and CDR2 are MNHEY and SMNVEV (reference sequence). V was shortened by 8 bases and J by 4 bases, with 15 bases between the two germline ends. The CDR3 sequence is CASHYGVGYNEQFF. The CDR3 nucleotides are TGTGCCAGCCACTACGGGGTGGGGTACAATGAGCAGTTCTTC.

The rearrangement uses TRBV2 and TRBJ2-2; tentative D call: TRBD1 (5 bases). Germline CDR1 and CDR2: SNHLY and FYNNEI. Trimming cost V 2 bases and J 1 base, with 8 bases left between them. CDR3 size: 15 residues. CDR3 loop: CASSEWQGNTGELFF. The CDR3 coding sequence is TGTGCCAGCAGTGAATGGCAGGGGAACACCGGGGAGCTGTTTTTT. The variable domain in full, completed from reference TRBV2 and TRBJ2-2, reads EPEVTQTPSHQVTQMGQEVILRCVPISNHLYFYWYRQILGQKVEFLVSFYNNEISEKSEIFDDQFSVERPDGSNFTLKIRSTKLEDSAMYFCASSEWQGNTGELFFGEGSRLTVL.

This chain joins TRBV14 and TRBJ1-1; D unresolved. The CDR3 loop spans 13 amino acids. V gave up 5 bases and J gave up 6 bases, with 13 bases separating them. The V gene's germline CDR1 is SGHDN and CDR2 FVKESK. CDR3 amino acids: CASSSHRRSEAFF. The CDR3 DNA is TGTGCCAGCAGCTCCCATCGTCGGTCTGAAGCTTTCTTT.

The rearrangement joins TRBV5-4 to TRBJ1-1, with 8 bases identical to TRBD1. The CDR3 sequence is 14 residues long. With V trimmed by 4 bases and J by 2 bases, 4 bases remained unmatched. Germline values: CDR1 SGHNT, CDR2 YYREEE (reference sequence). The CDR3 region is CASSKQGVNTEAFF. CDR3 DNA sequence: TGTGCCAGCAGCAAACAGGGGGTCAACACTGAAGCTTTCTTT.

This clone was observed a handful of times. V is TRBV2 and J is TRBJ1-2; TRBD1 agrees at 9 bases. V was pared by 8 bases and J by 3 bases, with 4 bases of the junction left unmatched. The CDR3 is made up of 13 amino acids. Per germline, CDR1 SNHLY and CDR2 FYNNEI. CDR3 protein: CASLTGGDYGYTF. In DNA form, the CDR3 reads TGTGCCAGCTTGACAGGGGGAGACTATGGCTACACCTTC.

This chain joins TRBV6-2 or TRBV6-3 and TRBJ2-2; the D gene is possibly TRBD2 (5 bases). V was shortened by 2 bases and J by 4 bases, with 14 bases between the two germline ends. CDR3 size: 16 residues. Germline CDR1 reads MNHEY; CDR2 reads SVGEGT. The CDR3 region has the DNA TGTGCCAGCAGTTACCGAGGGAAAGAGTCCACCGGGGAGCTGTTTTTT. This gives the protein CASSYRGKESTGELFF.